This TCR beta chain was documented in a study of T-cell reconstitution after alpha-beta-depleted transplantation in children. Overall study findings and caveats: By about two months after transplant, alpha-beta T cells reportedly arose from several hundred graft clones that had expanded. The origin of high day-60 TCRbeta diversity in some patients lay in surviving recipient T cells and thymic progenitors. Hyperexpanded clones declined; after one year, newly produced T cells mostly supplied diversity.

The TCRbeta library incorporated unique molecular identifiers. TCRdb re-derived calls from the PCR reads in MiXCR, one entry per CDR3 protein. This table has approximately 650,000 distinct CDR3 sequences, around 13% appearing once. In regard to this clonotype: Its antigen is undetermined. One end of the junction is discordant with germline, which a read error may explain.

CDR3 size: 13 residues. This sequence originates from a girl aged 2 to 9 with congenital amegakaryocytic thrombocytopenia, due to receive a stem cell transplant. V is TRBV12-3 or TRBV12-4 and J is TRBJ2-1; D not resolved. Sequenced here: PBMCs, sampled before TCRalphabeta/CD19-depleted stem cell transplant. The DNA of the CDR3 is TGTGCCAGCAGCCCGGTTAGCCCCGGTGGTCAGGTCTTC. It yields the protein CASSPVSPGGQVF.